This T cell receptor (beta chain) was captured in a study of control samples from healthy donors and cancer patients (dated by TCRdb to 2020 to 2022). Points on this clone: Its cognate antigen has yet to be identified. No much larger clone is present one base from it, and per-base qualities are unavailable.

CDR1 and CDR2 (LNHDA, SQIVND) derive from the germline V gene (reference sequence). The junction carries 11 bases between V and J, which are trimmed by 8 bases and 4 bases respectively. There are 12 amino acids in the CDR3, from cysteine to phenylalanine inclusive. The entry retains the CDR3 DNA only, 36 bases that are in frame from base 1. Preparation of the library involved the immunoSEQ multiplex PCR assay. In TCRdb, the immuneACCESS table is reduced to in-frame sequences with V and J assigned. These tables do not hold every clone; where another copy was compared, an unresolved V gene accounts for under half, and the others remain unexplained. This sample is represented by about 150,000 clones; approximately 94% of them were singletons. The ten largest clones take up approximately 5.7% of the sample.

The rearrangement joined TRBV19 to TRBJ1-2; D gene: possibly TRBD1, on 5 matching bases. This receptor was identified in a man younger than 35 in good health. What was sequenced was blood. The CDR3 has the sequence CASYEGSYGYTF. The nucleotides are TGTGCCAGTTACGAGGGGTCCTATGGCTACACCTTC.